This T cell receptor beta chain was observed in a study of CD8+ T cells in alopecia areata. Stated treatment: oral pan-JAK inhibitor, 5-10 mg twice daily. Following extraction, RNA underwent reverse transcription to cDNA, which served as the sequencing template. Using immunoSEQ multiplex PCR, the repertoire was profiled, and TCRdb retains in-frame clones only, with some absent. The data show about 200,000 clones, over 45% seen once. This CDR3 is 13 amino acids long. Per germline, CDR1 GTSNPN and CDR2 SVGIG (reference sequence). With 0 bases removed from V and 7 bases from J, the gap between germline ends came to 9 bases.

This receptor was taken from a human donor with alopecia areata. Sequences were derived from CD4+ T cells sorted from blood, sampled at week 24, from a patient treated with tofacitinib. The gene calls are TRBV30 and TRBJ1-4; possible D gene TRBD1, 5 bases. The CDR3, as DNA: TGTGCCTGGAGTGTCAGGGTCGGTGAAAAACTGTTTTTT. Amino acid sequence: CAWSVRVGEKLFF.